This T cell receptor (beta chain) was documented in a study of T-cell memory formation after mild COVID-19. Turning to the study itself: Largely donor-specific TCR clusters were found. Whole-study results and caveats: Mostly located in CM and EM were contracting CD4+ clones, with contracting CD8+ clones located in EMRA.

As regards this clonotype: The target antigen is unknown.

The CDR3 consists of 17 residues. V lost 3 bases to trimming and J lost 1 base; unmatched junction nucleotides: 9. From 5'RACE with constant-segment primers came TCR alpha and TCR beta cDNA libraries that carried sample barcodes and UMIs. Via MiXCR, TCRdb re-called the 5' RACE reads, giving one row per CDR3 protein. The profile shows 250,000 to 350,000 distinct CDR3 sequences, more than 15% of them singletons. The sequenced sample consisted of PBMCs or a T cell subset sorted from them (not recorded which). The origin of this receptor is a man aged 18 to 35 who had mild COVID-19 (a few samples of this study predate the infection). Cell type and time point are not known. The chain has TRBV12-3 or TRBV12-4 and TRBJ2-5; TRBD2 aligns across 9 bases. This CDR3 reads CASSLSLAGNTQETQYF. Written as DNA, the CDR3 is TGTGCCAGCAGTTTGTCCCTAGCGGGGAACACCCAAGAGACCCAGTACTTC.